These 18 T cell receptor beta chains came from one sample sequenced in a study of technical replicates of blood from a few donors. The method was immunoSEQ multiplex PCR; TCRdb's version includes in-frame clones alone and lacks a portion of them. The sample contains some 87,000 clones, approximately 97% of which appear only once. Sample: T cells isolated from PBMCs. The receptors here all came from a human donor in good health.

The chain links TRBV27 to TRBJ2-1, with D perhaps matching TRBD1 (5 bases). V shed 0 bases and J shed 3 bases, with 9 bases lying between them. CDR3 length: 15 amino acids. In germline, CDR1 is MNHEY, CDR2 SMNVEV (reference sequence). The CDR3 sequence is CASSLSPGNYNEQFF. The CDR3 DNA reads as TGTGCCAGCAGTTTATCTCCAGGGAACTACAATGAGCAGTTCTTC.

CDR3 region: CASSSDSSLNTEAFF. CDR3 DNA: TGTGCCAGCAGTTCTGACAGTAGCCTGAACACTGAAGCTTTCTTT. This chain joins TRBV5-6 and TRBJ1-1, with D possibly TRBD1 on 5 matching bases. The CDR3 covers 15 residues. Trimming cost V 5 bases and J 0 bases, with 14 bases left between them. Germline V gives CDR1 SGHDT, CDR2 YYEEEE.

CDR3 sequence: CASSLVTGGSENTEAFF. CDR3 in DNA: TGTGCCAGCAGCTTAGTCACTGGGGGGTCCGAGAACACTGAAGCTTTCTTT. V is TRBV7-9 and J is TRBJ1-1; D might be TRBD1 (5 bases). Looked up from germline, CDR1 is SEHNR and CDR2 is FQNEAQ (reference sequence). The ends were cut back, 1 base at V and 1 base at J, with 16 bases in the middle. This CDR3 spans 17 amino acids.

This clone was seen a single time. The chain employs TRBV11-3 and TRBJ2-3; tentatively, D is TRBD2 (5 bases). CDR1 and CDR2 from the germline V gene are SGHNT and YENEEA. Trimming removed 6 bases at V and 6 bases at J, with 25 bases between. CDR3 size: 17 residues. CDR3 nucleotide sequence: TGTGCCAGCAGTTCGACGGCGGGCCGCTTTTTTAGGGATACGCAGTATTTT. Translation gives CASSSTAGRFFRDTQYF.

The J gene is TRBJ2-3, the V gene TRBV11-2, with D perhaps matching TRBD2 (6 bases). There are 13 residues in the CDR3. The V end was cut by 5 bases, the J end by 6 bases, with 12 bases between. The germline V gene has CDR1 SGHAT and CDR2 FQNNGV. CDR3 residues: CASSQTSLDTQYF. The CDR3 DNA sequence: TGTGCCAGCAGCCAAACTAGCCTGGATACGCAGTATTTT.

This clone has only a few counts. The chain links TRBV29-1 to TRBJ1-1; 8 bases agree with TRBD1. Looked up from germline, CDR1 is SQVTM and CDR2 is ANQGSEA. This CDR3 has 14 amino acids. V shed 4 bases, J shed 7 bases, and the junction held 11 bases outside the gene matches. CDR3 DNA: TGCAGCGTTGGGTCCAGGGGGCTATGGGATGAAGCTTTCTTT. As protein: CSVGSRGLWDEAFF.

The gene calls are TRBV27 and TRBJ2-7; D is possibly TRBD1 (5 bases). Per the germline V gene, CDR1 is MNHEY and CDR2 is SMNVEV (reference sequence). CDR3 size: 13 residues. Trimming stripped 10 bases from V and 6 bases from J, with 19 bases between. The CDR3 DNA reads TGTGCCACCTCCTCAGGGCTCTGGGGCGAGCAGTACTTC. Translating it yields CATSSGLWGEQYF.

The rearrangement links TRBV11-3 to TRBJ2-2; 7 bases fit TRBD1. The CDR3 runs to 15 residues. The germline V gene encodes CDR1 SGHNT and CDR2 YENEEA. V lost 5 bases and J lost 3; bases outside the gene matches: 6. CDR3 amino acids: CASSHRGKDTGELFF. The CDR3, as DNA: TGTGCCAGCAGCCACAGGGGAAAGGACACCGGGGAGCTGTTTTTT.

A single count supports this clone. The chain joins TRBV10-3 to TRBJ1-2, with 7 nucleotides matching TRBD1. The V segment lost 5 bases and the J segment 6 bases; nucleotides outside the gene matches: 3. CDR3 length: 12 amino acids. The germline V gene encodes CDR1 ENHRY and CDR2 SYGVKD. The CDR3 loop is CAISRDRDGYTF. CDR3 in DNA: TGTGCCATCAGTAGAGACAGGGATGGCTACACCTTC.

This chain joins TRBV11-2 and TRBJ2-1, with 8 bases fitting TRBD2. The V and J ends lost 5 bases and 6 bases, in that order; junction bases with no gene match: 3. CDR1 is SGHAT, CDR2 FQNNGV, per germline. The CDR3 has 13 amino acids. This CDR3 reads CASSPGLANEQFF. The CDR3 bases are TGTGCCAGCAGCCCTGGACTAGCCAATGAGCAGTTCTTC.

The rearrangement links TRBV27 to TRBJ2-1; 10 positions match TRBD1. In germline, CDR1 is MNHEY, CDR2 SMNVEV (reference sequence). After removal of 4 bases from V and 7 bases from J, the junction contained 7 bases not matched to a gene. The CDR3 has 15 amino acids. CDR3 amino acids: CASSWGQGSGNEQFF. The CDR3 DNA sequence: TGTGCCAGCAGTTGGGGACAGGGGTCAGGTAATGAGCAGTTCTTC.

The CDR3 reads CASSRTGLQETQYF. The CDR3 DNA is TGTGCCAGCAGTAGGACAGGGCTCCAAGAGACCCAGTACTTC. The chain is built from TRBV28 and TRBJ2-5; 8 bases are a match to TRBD1. CDR1 and CDR2 from the germline V gene are MDHEN and SYDVKM. Trimming at V came to 5 bases and at J to 1 base, leaving 3 bases not matched to a gene. The CDR3 sequence is 14 residues long.

The rearrangement joins TRBV10-3 to TRBJ2-7; D is uncertain. Trimming took off 2 bases at V and 2 bases at J, with 13 bases between the two ends. The CDR3 consists of 15 residues. From germline, CDR1 is ENHRY and CDR2 SYGVKD. CDR3 DNA: TGTGCCATCAGTGAGGGCTTTGACACCCCCTACGAGCAGTACTTC. This codes for CAISEGFDTPYEQYF.

V is TRBV4-2 and J is TRBJ2-1, with 10 nucleotides matching TRBD2. The germline CDR1 and CDR2 sequences are LGHNA and YNFKEQ. The ends lost 0 bases at V and 7 bases at J; junction bases unmatched: 6. The CDR3 length is 16 residues. Written as DNA, the CDR3 is TGTGCCAGCAGCCAAGATAAGCGGGAGGGCAGGAATGAGCAGTTCTTC. As protein: CASSQDKREGRNEQFF.

This chain joins TRBV5-6 and TRBJ1-2; a weak D match, TRBD1 (6 bases). The germline V gene has CDR1 SGHDT and CDR2 YYEEEE. There are 13 residues in the CDR3. Trimming left V 4 bases short and J 4 bases short, with 11 bases between. CDR3 region: CASSVTGSYGYTF. The DNA of the CDR3 is TGTGCCAGCAGCGTCACAGGGAGCTATGGCTACACCTTC.

The chain links TRBV29-1 to TRBJ1-2, with 7 bases matching TRBD1. Losses at the gene ends were 4 bases for V and 4 bases for J; bases not matched to a gene: 9. The CDR3 is 14 amino acids. Looked up from germline, CDR1 is SQVTM and CDR2 is ANQGSEA. CDR3 nucleotides: TGCAGCGTTGGAGGATTACAGGGGTTCTATGGCTACACCTTC. It encodes CSVGGLQGFYGYTF.

Comment on this clone: The limits of the CDR3 on the DNA are not certain, so only TCRdb's listed CDR3 is given. The chain couples TRBV9 to TRBJ2-7; the table's D call, TRBD2, has no DNA check behind it. The CDR3 sequence runs 12 residues, both termini included. In germline, CDR1 is SGDLS, CDR2 YYNGEE. This chain's CDR3 is CASSVASGSLYF.

This rearrangement joins TRBV4-3 to TRBJ2-3, with D tentatively TRBD1 (5 bases). This CDR3 has 15 amino acids. The V end was cut by 5 bases, the J end by 1 base, with 13 bases between. CDR1 is LGHNA and CDR2 is YSLEER in the germline V gene. The chain's CDR3 is CASSSDRTGTDTQYF. CDR3 bases: TGCGCCAGCAGCTCAGACAGAACCGGCACAGATACGCAGTATTTT.